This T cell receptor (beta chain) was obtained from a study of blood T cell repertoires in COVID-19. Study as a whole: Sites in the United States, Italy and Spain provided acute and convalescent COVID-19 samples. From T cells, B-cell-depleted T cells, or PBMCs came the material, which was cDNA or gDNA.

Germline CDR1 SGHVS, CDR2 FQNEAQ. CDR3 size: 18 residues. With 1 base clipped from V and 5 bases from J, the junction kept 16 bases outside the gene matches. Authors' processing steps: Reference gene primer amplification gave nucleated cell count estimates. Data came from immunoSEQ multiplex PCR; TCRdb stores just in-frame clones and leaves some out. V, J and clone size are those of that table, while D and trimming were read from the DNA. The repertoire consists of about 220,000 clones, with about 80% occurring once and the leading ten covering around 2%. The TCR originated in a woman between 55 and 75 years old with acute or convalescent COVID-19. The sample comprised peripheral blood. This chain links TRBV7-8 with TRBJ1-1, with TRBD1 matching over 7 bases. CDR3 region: CASSLGATGAARWTEAFF. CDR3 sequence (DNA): TGTGCCAGCAGCTTAGGGGCCACAGGGGCCGCCCGGTGGACTGAAGCTTTCTTT. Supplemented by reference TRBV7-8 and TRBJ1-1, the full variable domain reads GAGVSQSPRYKVAKRGQDVALRCDPISGHVSLFWYQQALGQGPEFLTYFQNEAQLDKSGLPSDRFFAERPEGSVSTLKIQRTQQEDSAVYLCASSLGATGAARWTEAFFGQGTRLTVV.